The entry below describes one T cell receptor (beta chain). This sample is part of a study of blood T cell repertoires in COVID-19. Per the original data handling: The assay estimated nucleated cells by amplifying reference gene primers. Clones were read by immunoSEQ multiplex PCR, and TCRdb kept only the in-frame ones, dropping some. V and J calls plus clone size are reproduced from that table; the DNA served to infer D and trimming. Seen here are 300,000 to 350,000 clones, more than 80% observed once, and the top ten hold more than 6%. Trimming cost V 2 bases and J 10 bases, with 18 bases left between them. Germline V gene sequence: CDR1 KGHSH, CDR2 LQKENI. The CDR3 is 15 residues long.

The sequenced material came from peripheral blood. The rearrangement joins TRBV18 to TRBJ2-1; D perhaps matches TRBD2 (5 bases). This TCR came from a woman in her 30s with COVID-19, enrolled during active disease. The chain's CDR3 is CASSPGLRAVKEQFF. The CDR3 DNA sequence: TGTGCCAGCTCACCAGGACTTAGAGCGGTCAAAGAGCAGTTCTTC.